This T cell receptor (beta chain) emerged from a study of Ad26.COV2.S vaccination and SARS-CoV-2 variants. Study background: Trial arm assignment for the donor was COV1001 Ad26.COV2.S. Ad26.COV2.S given intramuscularly, once or twice 56 days apart. Study-wide findings and caveats: Participants in the vaccine arm had higher spike-specific TCR breadth; placebo recipients had lower.

Sample treatment: around 19 received Ad26.COV2.S at low or high dose, single or two shots; roughly five received placebo; per-sample allocation not given. Sampling happened 63 days after the first vaccine or placebo injection. It was an adult aged 18-55 years in Boston who was the donor. Generated by immunoSEQ multiplex PCR, the TCRdb table keeps only in-frame clones and is missing some. The repertoire has hundreds of thousands of clones, about 89% of them found once; the top ten carry roughly 4.8%. This clone was recorded once. No antigen is known for it. The CDR3 has 13 residues. The germline V gene has CDR1 SGHTA and CDR2 FQGNSA. Deletions cut 4 bases from V and 4 bases from J, with 7 bases between.

This receptor was taken from a person between 18 and 59 years old who received the Ad26.COV2.S COVID-19 vaccine or a placebo. The specimen comprised peripheral blood, sampled in a trial of Ad26.COV2.S vaccine versus placebo. This chain joins TRBV7-2 and TRBJ2-2; D ambiguous. The chain's CDR3 is CASSYQVTGELFF. CDR3 nucleotides: TGTGCCAGCAGCTATCAGGTCACCGGGGAGCTGTTTTTT.